Below, 28 T cell receptor beta chains from the same sample are listed, as sequenced in a study of T cells in Graves' hyperthyroidism and ophthalmopathy. Amplification of TCR beta CDR3 regions was performed using RNA transcripts as template. TCR CDR3 underwent first-round RT-PCR with the HTBI primer set. In TCRdb, the multiplex PCR reads were re-called with MiXCR into one record per CDR3 protein. The data hold about 640,000 distinct CDR3 sequences, with more than 20% observed a single time. What was sequenced was blood. The receptors originated from a man between 25 and 39 years old with Graves' ophthalmopathy.

With regard to this clonotype: A read error is possible here, since a much larger clone lies one base away. This chain links TRBV12-3 or TRBV12-4 with TRBJ2-1; TRBD2 agrees at 12 bases. Trimming removed 5 bases from V and 8 bases from J; junction bases left unmatched: 7. CDR3 length: 15 amino acids. The CDR3 loop is CASSELAGGWDEQFF. The CDR3 DNA sequence: TGTGCCAGCAGTGAACTAGCGGGAGGATGGGATGAGCAGTTCTTC.

The V call is TRBV13, the J call TRBJ2-7, with 7 bases lining up with TRBD2. Germline values: CDR1 PRHDT, CDR2 FYEKMQ (reference sequence). After removal of 0 bases from V and 5 bases from J, the junction contained 4 bases not matched to a gene. This CDR3 region has 14 residues. The CDR3 loop reads CASSLGTSPNEQYF. The CDR3 region has the DNA TGTGCCAGCAGCTTAGGGACTAGCCCCAACGAGCAGTACTTC.

The table lists this clonotype with a few counts. In nucleotides, the CDR3 is TGTGCCTGGAGTGGCGCCCGGACTAGCGGACGCACAGATACGCAGTATTTT. It encodes CAWSGARTSGRTDTQYF. The rearrangement joins TRBV30 to TRBJ2-3; 10 bases line up with TRBD2. This CDR3 has 17 residues. The germline V gene has CDR1 GTSNPN and CDR2 SVGIG (reference sequence). V lost 1 base, J lost 1 base, and 8 bases stayed unmatched.

This clonotype has at least ten counts. V usage is TRBV11-2 and J usage is TRBJ2-7; 9 bases are a match to TRBD2. Trimming took 5 bases from V and 1 from J; bases not matched to a gene: 6. Germline CDR1 reads SGHAT; CDR2 reads FQNNGV. The CDR3 has 15 residues. The CDR3 protein is CASSPWTSESYEQYF. The DNA of the CDR3 is TGTGCCAGCAGCCCCTGGACTAGCGAGTCCTACGAGCAGTACTTC.

The J gene is TRBJ2-2, the V gene TRBV24-1; 8 positions agree with TRBD1. This CDR3 contains 16 residues. Per germline, CDR1 KGHDR and CDR2 SFDVKD. V trimming: 4 bases; J trimming: 4 bases; junction bases outside the gene matches: 7. CDR3 amino acids: CATSDQGATPTGELFF. The CDR3 bases are TGTGCCACCAGTGACCAGGGGGCGACTCCCACCGGGGAGCTGTTTTTT.

To note about this clonotype: This CDR3 fails to terminate in the conserved phenylalanine or tryptophan, so it likely reflects a read error. The chain uses TRBV6-1 and TRBJ1-5, with 7 positions matching TRBD1. The germline gives CDR1 MNHNS, CDR2 SASEGT. Trimming removed 6 bases from V and 0 bases from J; junction bases left unmatched: 2. The CDR3 sequence is 14 residues long. CDR3 DNA sequence: TGTGCCAGCAGAGGGGACAGTAGCAATCAGCCCCAGCATCTT. It yields the protein CASRGDSSNQPQHL.

Many counts were recorded for this clonotype. V usage is TRBV7-2 and J usage is TRBJ2-7; D gene unclear. V was trimmed by 5 bases and J by 3 bases, leaving 14 bases between them. CDR1 is SGHTA, CDR2 FQGNSA, per germline. The CDR3 is made up of 14 amino acids. CDR3 sequence: CASSTGPLSYEQYF. The DNA of the CDR3 is TGTGCCAGCAGCACTGGGCCTCTTAGCTACGAGCAGTACTTC.

The rearrangement links TRBV6-1 to TRBJ1-5; D uncertain. Germline V gives CDR1 MNHNS, CDR2 SASEGT. Trimming cost V 4 bases and J 0 bases, with 10 bases left between them. The CDR3 totals 15 residues. CDR3 loop: CASSGEEVSNQPQHF. CDR3 sequence (DNA): TGTGCCAGCAGTGGAGAAGAGGTTAGCAATCAGCCCCAGCATTTT.

This clonotype has a count of ten or more. The chain recombines TRBV6-2 or TRBV6-3 with TRBJ2-7; maybe TRBD2 (6 bases). The V gene's germline CDR1 is MNHEY and CDR2 SVGEGT. The CDR3 is 16 amino acids. Between the trimmed V and J ends, which lost 2 bases and 3 bases, there was a span of 17 bases. The DNA of the CDR3 is TGTGCCAGCAGTTACCGGGGGACCACGGCTAGCTACGAGCAGTACTTC. Its protein product is CASSYRGTTASYEQYF.

This clonotype was seen a few times. The gene calls are TRBV6-5 and TRBJ1-5; D possibly corresponds to TRBD1 (5 bases). This CDR3 is 13 amino acids long. Germline CDR1 is MNHEY and CDR2 is SVGAGI. V was shortened by 2 bases and J by 5 bases, with 7 bases between the two germline ends. CDR3 coding DNA: TGTGCCAGCAGTTACGCGGGGGATCAGCCCCAGCATTTT. Its protein is CASSYAGDQPQHF.

There are many counts of this clonotype. The chain links TRBV10-3 to TRBJ2-7; 7 bases line up with TRBD2. Germline CDR1 ENHRY, CDR2 SYGVKD. With 3 bases clipped from V and 3 bases from J, the junction kept 5 bases outside the gene matches. The CDR3 is 14 residues long. The CDR3 sequence is CAISEHRGSYEQYF. The CDR3 DNA follows: TGTGCCATCAGTGAACATCGCGGGAGCTACGAGCAGTACTTC.

The chain is built from TRBV20-1 and TRBJ2-7; TRBD1 matches at 9 bases. Germline-derived CDR1 and CDR2 are DFQATT and SNEGSKA (reference sequence). The CDR3 runs 13 residues. J was trimmed by 2 bases and V by 3 bases; bases with no gene match: 2. The CDR3 protein is CSARGTGPYEQYF. The CDR3 coding sequence is TGCAGTGCTAGGGGGACAGGGCCCTACGAGCAGTACTTC.

The rearrangement links TRBV19 to TRBJ2-4; perhaps TRBD1 as D (8 bases). This CDR3 region has 16 residues. Germline loops: CDR1 LNHDA, CDR2 SQIVND (reference sequence). Trimming cost V 5 bases and J 5 bases, with 19 bases left between them. CDR3 protein: CASSGAYRGGENIQYF. The CDR3 nucleotides read TGTGCCAGTAGTGGCGCCTACAGGGGGGGGGAAAACATTCAGTACTTC. The entire variable domain, with the rest obtained from reference TRBV19 and TRBJ2-4, is as follows: DGGITQSPKYLFRKEGQNVTLSCEQNLNHDAMYWYRQDPGQGLRLIYYSQIVNDFQKGDIAEGYSVSREKKESFPLTVTSAQKNPTAFYLCASSGAYRGGENIQYFGAGTRLSVL.

The chain links TRBV6-1 to TRBJ2-1; 7 positions match TRBD2. V lost 6 bases, J lost 5 bases, and 10 bases stayed unmatched. The germline V gene has CDR1 MNHNS and CDR2 SASEGT. CDR3 length: 15 amino acids. DNA of the CDR3: TGTGCCAGCAGCCCCCACCAAGCGGGAAACAATGAGCAGTTCTTC. Protein: CASSPHQAGNNEQFF.

This clonotype was detected only a few times. V and J are TRBV28 and TRBJ1-5; a weak D match, TRBD1 (5 bases). This CDR3 has 15 amino acids. The germline CDR1 and CDR2 sequences are MDHEN and SYDVKM. The V end lost 1 base, the J end lost 7 bases, and 14 bases lay between the germline ends. The CDR3: CASSLSARVGQPQHF. The CDR3 nucleotides read TGTGCCAGCAGTTTATCAGCCAGGGTAGGACAGCCCCAGCATTTT. Complete variable domain (other parts from reference TRBV28 and TRBJ1-5): DVKVTQSSRYLVKRTGEKVFLECVQDMDHENMFWYRQDPGLGLRLIYFSYDVKMKEKGDIPEGYSVSREKKERFSLILESASTNQTSMYLCASSLSARVGQPQHFGDGTRLSIL.

This chain links TRBV12-3 or TRBV12-4 with TRBJ2-3; D might be TRBD1 (6 bases). Trimming stripped 0 bases from V and 5 bases from J, with 12 bases between. This CDR3 spans 15 amino acids. The CDR3 nucleotides are TGTGCCAGCAGTTTAGCGGGAACAGGGCAAGATACGCAGTATTTT. Protein product: CASSLAGTGQDTQYF.

The V and J genes are TRBV19 and TRBJ2-2, with a possible D match to TRBD1 (6 bases). Germline V gene sequence: CDR1 LNHDA, CDR2 SQIVND (reference sequence). V shed 9 bases and J shed 1 base, with 12 bases lying between them. The CDR3 covers 14 residues. CDR3 nucleotides: TGTGCCAGCCGGGACACGATGAACACCGGGGAGCTGTTTTTT. Its protein product is CASRDTMNTGELFF.

V usage is TRBV12-3 or TRBV12-4 and J usage is TRBJ2-1; D unresolved. The CDR3 consists of 15 residues. V dropped 7 bases and J dropped 4 bases, with 17 bases sitting between them. The CDR3 reads CASNREGSSYNEQFF. The CDR3 nucleotides are TGTGCCAGCAACAGAGAAGGGTCATCTTACAATGAGCAGTTCTTC.

This clonotype occurred many times. The chain links TRBV5-1 to TRBJ2-7; D call uncertain. The V gene lost 7 bases and the J gene lost 4 bases, with 9 bases spanning the gap. The length of the CDR3 is 11 residues. Germline V gene lookup returns CDR1 SGHRS and CDR2 YFSETQ. CDR3 DNA sequence: TGCGCCAGCGGAAACCTATACGAGCAGTACTTC. Encoded protein: CASGNLYEQYF. Full variable domain (remainder filled in from reference TRBV5-1 and TRBJ2-7): KAGVTQTPRYLIKTRGQQVTLSCSPISGHRSVSWYQQTPGQGLQFLFEYFSETQRNKGNFPGRFSGRQFSNSRSEMNVSTLELGDSALYLCASGNLYEQYFGPGTRLTVT.

This clonotype showed up many times. The chain joins TRBV27 to TRBJ2-3; TRBD2 agrees at 10 bases. Trimming cost V 4 bases and J 5 bases; bases outside gene matches: 6. The CDR3 is 15 residues long. In germline, CDR1 is MNHEY, CDR2 SMNVEV (reference sequence). The CDR3 is CASSSPGLAIDTQYF. The CDR3 nucleotides read TGTGCCAGCAGTTCACCGGGACTAGCGATAGATACGCAGTATTTT.

V usage is TRBV7-2 and J usage is TRBJ2-7; 10 nucleotides match TRBD1. The CDR3 extends over 16 amino acids. Germline assignment: CDR1 SGHTA and CDR2 FQGNSA. Losses at the gene ends were 5 bases for V and 4 bases for J; bases not matched to a gene: 11. CDR3 coding DNA: TGTGCCAGCAGCCCTAGAGGGGGGACAGGGGATTACGAGCAGTACTTC. This codes for CASSPRGGTGDYEQYF.

Many counts were recorded for this clonotype. The chain is built from TRBV3-1 and TRBJ2-2; D uncertain. The CDR3 runs 15 residues. V shed 1 base and J shed 7 bases, with 13 bases lying between them. Germline CDR1 LGHDT, CDR2 YNNKEL (reference sequence). CDR3 DNA: TGTGCCAGCAGCCAAGCTGTGGGTTCTGGCGGGGAGCTGTTTTTT. Protein product: CASSQAVGSGGELFF.

There are many counts of this clonotype. The CDR3 region is CASSSSGSYEQFF. CDR3 nucleotide sequence: TGTGCCAGCAGCTCATCGGGGAGCTATGAGCAGTTCTTC. V and J are TRBV7-8 and TRBJ2-1; tentatively, D is TRBD2 (5 bases). The V end lost 4 bases, the J end lost 8 bases, and 12 bases lay between the germline ends. Germline CDR1 is SGHVS and CDR2 is FQNEAQ. The CDR3 sequence is 13 residues long.

This chain links TRBV6-2 or TRBV6-3 with TRBJ2-5, with 7 bases identical to TRBD1. The CDR3 runs 14 residues. The V gene's germline CDR1 is MNHEY and CDR2 SVGEGT. Trimming took 6 bases from V and 4 from J; bases not matched to a gene: 8. The CDR3 sequence: CASSPTGPPETQYF. The CDR3 nucleotides are TGTGCCAGCAGCCCGACAGGGCCCCCAGAGACCCAGTACTTC.

This clonotype occurred many times. The chain uses TRBV7-9 and TRBJ2-1; 10 bases match TRBD1. V lost 1 base to trimming and J lost 7 bases; unmatched junction nucleotides: 10. This CDR3 has 17 residues. Germline CDR1 SEHNR, CDR2 FQNEAQ (reference sequence). CDR3 DNA: TGTGCCAGCAGCTTAGTTGGAGGGACAGGGGAAAAGAATGAGCAGTTCTTC. It yields the protein CASSLVGGTGEKNEQFF.

This clonotype was picked up a small number of times. The J gene is TRBJ2-7, the V gene TRBV3-1, with TRBD2 matching over 13 bases. The CDR3 runs to 17 residues. Germline CDR1 and CDR2: LGHDT and YNNKEL (reference sequence). V dropped 1 base and J dropped 3; count of bases not matched to a gene: 6. The CDR3: CASSQGGLAGFVYEQYF. The CDR3 DNA reads as TGTGCCAGCAGCCAAGGGGGACTAGCGGGATTCGTCTACGAGCAGTACTTC.

Details on this clonotype: A read error is possible here, since a much larger clone lies one base away. The chain has TRBV30 and TRBJ2-7; the D gene is possibly TRBD1 (5 bases). The germline V and J ends were trimmed by 1 base and 6 bases, with 13 bases remaining between them. CDR1 is GTSNPN and CDR2 is SVGIG in the germline V gene (reference sequence). CDR3 length: 13 amino acids. The CDR3 region has the DNA TGTGCCTGGAGTGCATGGGGCCAAGGCGAGCAGTACTTC. It specifies CAWSAWGQGEQYF.

This clonotype has only a few counts. The V call is TRBV6-2 or TRBV6-3, the J call TRBJ2-3; no definite D call. Between the trimmed V and J ends, which lost 0 bases and 6 bases, there was a span of 10 bases. Germline CDR1 and CDR2: MNHEY and SVGEGT. This CDR3 region has 14 residues. This CDR3 reads CASSYSLARDTQYF. CDR3 bases: TGTGCCAGCAGTTACTCACTGGCGAGGGATACGCAGTATTTT.